These 29 T cell receptor beta chains originate from one sample sequenced in a study of shared clonotypes between healthy human individuals. Repertoires were generated with immunoSEQ multiplex PCR, while TCRdb's copy carries only in-frame clones and drops some. The profile shows about 510,000 clones, 75% to 80% of them singletons. Input material: PBMCs. The receptor source for this set is a woman in her 40s in good health. Some clones in this sample may be carry-over from other donors' samples.

This chain uses TRBV27 with TRBJ2-1; no reliable D call. Germline CDR1 MNHEY, CDR2 SMNVEV (reference sequence). The CDR3 consists of 15 residues. Trimming pared 1 base from V and 6 bases from J, leaving 13 bases between. CDR3 nucleotide sequence: TGTGCCAGCAGTTTATTGGAACGCGCGGCCAATGAGCAGTTCTTC. Amino acids: CASSLLERAANEQFF.

The J gene is TRBJ2-5, the V gene TRBV19, with 8 bases matching TRBD1. The DNA end favors TRBJ2-7, so the J call may be wrong. The CDR3 runs to 13 residues. CDR1 is LNHDA and CDR2 is SQIVND in the germline V gene (reference sequence). The CDR3 DNA is TGTGCCAGTAGGACGACAGGGGAACACGAGCAGTACTTC. It encodes CASRTTGEHEQYF.

This clone was seen a handful of times. The chain employs TRBV4-2 and TRBJ2-5; 8 nucleotides match TRBD2. V trimming: 0 bases; J trimming: 4 bases; junction bases outside the gene matches: 7. Germline V gene lookup returns CDR1 LGHNA and CDR2 YNFKEQ. CDR3 length: 16 amino acids. As DNA, the CDR3 is TGTGCCAGCAGCCAAGATTACACGGCGGGGGGAGAGACCCAGTACTTC. This sequence encodes CASSQDYTAGGETQYF.

J is TRBJ2-1 and V is TRBV10-1, with 10 bases aligning to TRBD2. Germline V gene data show CDR1 as WNHNN and CDR2 as SYGVQD (reference sequence). CDR3 size: 15 residues. V was pared by 4 bases and J by 7 bases, with 7 bases of the junction left unmatched. CDR3 protein: CASSALAGVVNEQFF. As DNA, the CDR3 is TGCGCCAGCAGTGCTCTAGCGGGAGTAGTGAATGAGCAGTTCTTC.

V gene TRBV5-1 combines with J gene TRBJ1-1, with D perhaps TRBD1 (5 bases). V was shortened by 2 bases and J by 1 base, with 6 bases between the two germline ends. The CDR3 is made up of 13 amino acids. CDR1 and CDR2 from the germline V gene are SGHRS and YFSETQ. The CDR3: CASSFTGNTEAFF. CDR3 sequence (DNA): TGCGCCAGCAGCTTCACAGGGAACACTGAAGCTTTCTTT.

The V and J genes are TRBV28 and TRBJ2-1; 9 bases fit TRBD2. CDR1 MDHEN and CDR2 SYDVKM come from the germline V gene. Trimming took 4 bases from V and 5 from J; bases not matched to a gene: 6. The CDR3 is 15 amino acids. The CDR3 here is CASSSGTSLHNEQFF. CDR3 sequence (DNA): TGTGCCAGCAGTTCCGGGACTAGCTTACACAATGAGCAGTTCTTC. Full variable domain (remainder filled in from reference TRBV28 and TRBJ2-1): DVKVTQSSRYLVKRTGEKVFLECVQDMDHENMFWYRQDPGLGLRLIYFSYDVKMKEKGDIPEGYSVSREKKERFSLILESASTNQTSMYLCASSSGTSLHNEQFFGPGTRLTVL.

The chain has TRBV7-2 and TRBJ2-7, with 9 bases that match TRBD1. Germline loops: CDR1 SGHTA, CDR2 FQGNSA. CDR3 size: 16 residues. With 0 bases clipped from V and 5 bases from J, the junction kept 8 bases outside the gene matches. The CDR3 coding sequence is TGTGCCAGCAGCTTAGCCGGGACAGGGATTTTAAACGAGCAGTACTTC. This encodes CASSLAGTGILNEQYF.

The V call is TRBV2, the J call TRBJ2-3, with 13 nucleotides matching TRBD2. Germline V gene lookup returns CDR1 SNHLY and CDR2 FYNNEI. This CDR3 is 14 amino acids long. With V trimmed by 5 bases and J by 8 bases, 4 bases remained unmatched. The CDR3 DNA sequence: TGTGCCAGCAGTCCCGGACTAGCGGGAGCTACGCAGTATTTT. Amino acids: CASSPGLAGATQYF.

This clone was found a few times. This sequence joins TRBV11-2 and TRBJ1-5; no clear D. CDR3 length: 13 amino acids. Germline V gives CDR1 SGHAT, CDR2 FQNNGV. The V and J ends lost 1 base and 7 bases respectively, with 8 bases between them. In DNA, the CDR3 is TGTGCCAGCAGCTTAGCTGGGTACCAGCCCCAGCATTTT. Its protein is CASSLAGYQPQHF.

The J gene is TRBJ2-7, the V gene TRBV28, with 7 bases aligning to TRBD1. The CDR3 contains 13 residues. Looked up from germline, CDR1 is MDHEN and CDR2 is SYDVKM. V was clipped by 2 bases and J by 3 bases; unmatched bases: 1. The DNA of the CDR3 is TGTGCCAGCAGTTTAACAGGGGACTACGAGCAGTACTTC. Amino acids: CASSLTGDYEQYF.

The chain links TRBV6-4 to TRBJ2-2; D possibly matches TRBD1 or TRBD2 (5 bases each). V was cut by 2 bases and J by 3 bases, with 10 bases left in between. In germline, CDR1 is MRHNA, CDR2 SNTAGT. The CDR3 is made up of 15 amino acids. CDR3 residues: CASSDRPGHTGELFF. The DNA of the CDR3 is TGTGCCAGCAGTGACCGACCGGGGCACACCGGGGAGCTGTTTTTT.

The chain uses TRBV30 and TRBJ1-6; D is ambiguous. CDR1 is GTSNPN, CDR2 SVGIG, per germline (reference sequence). This CDR3 spans 15 amino acids. Trimming removed 3 bases from V and 0 bases from J, with 9 bases in between. CDR3 bases: TGTGCCTGGAGCGGGAGTCCCTCCTATAATTCACCCCTCCACTTT. This translates into CAWSGSPSYNSPLHF. The full variable domain, with the rest looked up from reference TRBV30 and TRBJ1-6, is SQTIHQWPATLVQPVGSPLSLECTVEGTSNPNLYWYRQAAGRGLQLLFYSVGIGQISSEVPQNLSASRPQDRQFILSSKKLLLSDSGFYLCAWSGSPSYNSPLHFGNGTRLTVT.

This clone was seen a single time. The chain joins TRBV5-1 to TRBJ1-2; D might be TRBD1 (6 bases). This CDR3 contains 17 residues. The germline gives CDR1 SGHRS, CDR2 YFSETQ. Deletions cut 0 bases from V and 7 bases from J, with 22 bases between. CDR3 sequence: CASSLDGRGDVMGGYTF. DNA of the CDR3: TGCGCCAGCAGCTTGGACGGCAGGGGCGACGTAATGGGTGGCTACACCTTC.

This sequence joins TRBV6-1 and TRBJ1-1; 10 bases map to TRBD1. The trim removed 7 bases at V and 6 bases at J, leaving 5 bases unmatched. CDR1 is MNHNS, CDR2 SASEGT, per germline. This CDR3 contains 13 residues. This CDR3 reads CASITGQGAEAFF. For the CDR3, the DNA is TGTGCCAGCATTACCGGACAGGGGGCTGAAGCTTTCTTT.

The chain combines TRBV12-5 with TRBJ1-5; D not certain. V was clipped by 7 bases and J by 5 bases, with 12 bases between them. The CDR3 contains 13 residues. Germline V CDR1 and CDR2: LGHNT, FRNRAP. Written as DNA, the CDR3 is TGTGCTAGTGCCCTTGATTGGGATCAGCCCCAGCATTTT. It translates to CASALDWDQPQHF. The full variable domain, its missing parts supplied by reference TRBV12-5 and TRBJ1-5, is DARVTQTPRHKVTEMGQEVTMRCQPILGHNTVFWYRQTMMQGLELLAYFRNRAPLDDSGMPKDRFSAEMPDATLATLKIQPSEPRDSAVYFCASALDWDQPQHFGDGTRLSIL.

This clone was observed a single time. This sequence joins TRBV9 and TRBJ2-1; possible D gene TRBD2, 7 bases. There are 14 residues in the CDR3. Trimming removed 7 bases from V and 2 bases from J, with 13 bases in between. CDR1 and CDR2 from the germline V gene are SGDLS and YYNGEE. CDR3 protein: CASSGGRTYNEQFF. CDR3 in DNA: TGTGCCAGCTCCGGGGGGCGGACCTACAATGAGCAGTTCTTC.

A word on this clone: Other DNA sequences of this sample code for an identical CDR3. The V gene is TRBV7-8, the J gene TRBJ2-5; no firm D call. Germline CDR1 SGHVS, CDR2 FQNEAQ. Trimming left V 5 bases short and J 5 bases short, with 6 bases between. The CDR3 is 11 residues long. CDR3 DNA sequence: TGTGCCAGCAGCCTGAAGGAGACCCAGTACTTC. It yields the protein CASSLKETQYF.

The chain carries TRBV28 and TRBJ1-1; unclear D gene. Looked up from germline, CDR1 is MDHEN and CDR2 is SYDVKM. Trimming cost V 5 bases and J 3 bases, with 13 bases left between them. The CDR3 contains 14 residues. The CDR3 DNA reads TGTGCCAGCAGTGAGGTTAGGGTCGACACTGAAGCTTTCTTT. As protein: CASSEVRVDTEAFF.

The J gene is TRBJ1-2, the V gene TRBV5-4, with D unresolved. The V and J ends lost 0 bases and 2 bases respectively, with 5 bases between them. Germline assignment: CDR1 SGHNT and CDR2 YYREEE (reference sequence). The CDR3 contains 13 residues. The chain's CDR3 is CASSLGGNYGYTF. The CDR3 DNA is TGTGCCAGCAGCTTGGGCGGGAACTATGGCTACACCTTC.

This rearrangement joins TRBV28 to TRBJ1-2; D is unresolved. The CDR3 has 13 residues. The V gene lost 2 bases and the J gene lost 4 bases, with 8 bases spanning the gap. CDR1 is MDHEN, CDR2 SYDVKM, per germline. The CDR3 is CASSLPFPYGYTF. Written as DNA, the CDR3 is TGTGCCAGCAGTTTACCGTTCCCCTATGGCTACACCTTC.

This clone came up a few times. The chain has TRBV6-5 and TRBJ2-5, with TRBD1 as a possible D gene (5 bases). The germline V gene encodes CDR1 MNHEY and CDR2 SVGAGI. V shed 2 bases and J shed 3 bases, with 10 bases lying between them. This CDR3 region has 14 residues. The CDR3 DNA follows: TGTGCCAGCAGTTACACAGGATTGAAAGAGACCCAGTACTTC. It specifies CASSYTGLKETQYF.

The chain combines TRBV30 with TRBJ2-1; D is ambiguous. Germline CDR1 reads GTSNPN; CDR2 reads SVGIG (reference sequence). The CDR3 extends over 13 amino acids. V lost 0 bases and J 6 bases, leaving 9 bases between the germline ends. In nucleotides, the CDR3 is TGTGCCTGGAGTGTACTAATGTTCAATGAGCAGTTCTTC. Translation: CAWSVLMFNEQFF.

The J gene is TRBJ2-3, the V gene TRBV5-6, with D possibly being TRBD1 or TRBD2 (5 bases each). V was cut by 1 base and J by 2 bases, with 11 bases left in between. The CDR3 length is 15 residues. Germline V gene sequence: CDR1 SGHDT, CDR2 YYEEEE. The CDR3 loop is CASSLSGRDTDTQYF. As DNA, the CDR3 is TGTGCCAGCAGCTTGTCGGGACGTGACACAGATACGCAGTATTTT.

Worth noting for this clone: The junction differs from germline at one of its ends, possibly a read error. The chain combines TRBV5-6 with TRBJ2-3, with D tentatively TRBD1 (5 bases). The CDR3 sequence is 14 residues long. CDR1 and CDR2 (germline): SGHDT, YYEEEE. As DNA, the CDR3 is TGCGCCAGCAGCTCAAGGGGTGGGCCAGATACGCAGTATTTT. Translated: CASSSRGGPDTQYF.

This clone was seen a few times. The chain carries TRBV5-1 and TRBJ1-4; possibly TRBD1 for D (6 bases). The V gene's germline CDR1 is SGHRS and CDR2 YFSETQ. The CDR3 length is 15 residues. V dropped 4 bases and J dropped 5 bases, with 15 bases sitting between them. Here the CDR3 reads CASSITGSGNEKLFF. CDR3 bases: TGCGCCAGCAGCATTACAGGGTCGGGGAATGAAAAACTGTTTTTT.

V and J are TRBV30 and TRBJ1-2, with D unclear. V gave up 0 bases and J gave up 4 bases, with 9 bases separating them. CDR1 and CDR2 from the germline V gene are GTSNPN and SVGIG (reference sequence). CDR3 length: 13 residues. The CDR3 sequence is CAWSVLMGYGYTF. The CDR3 DNA is TGTGCCTGGAGTGTACTTATGGGCTATGGCTACACCTTC.

V and J are TRBV5-1 and TRBJ1-2, with D perhaps matching TRBD1 (6 bases). V was shortened by 1 base and J by 7 bases, with 17 bases between the two germline ends. The CDR3 consists of 15 residues. CDR1 SGHRS and CDR2 YFSETQ come from the germline V gene. CDR3 nucleotides: TGCGCCAGCAGCTTGTCCAGGGGATCTTCTCTTGGCTACACCTTC. Encoded protein: CASSLSRGSSLGYTF.

This clone is a singleton in its sample. The V and J genes are TRBV13 and TRBJ1-3, with D maybe TRBD1 (6 bases). Germline loops: CDR1 PRHDT, CDR2 FYEKMQ (reference sequence). This CDR3 comprises 17 residues. With 5 bases removed from V and 2 bases from J, the gap between germline ends came to 19 bases. CDR3 nucleotide sequence: TGTGCCAGCAGCCACAGGGTTAACGCGGACGCTGGAAACACCATATATTTT. The encoded protein is CASSHRVNADAGNTIYF.

This rearrangement joins TRBV7-6 to TRBJ2-3; D unresolved. The CDR3 is 13 residues long. The germline V gene has CDR1 SGHVS and CDR2 FNYEAQ. Deletions cut 1 base from V and 2 bases from J, with 4 bases between. CDR3 sequence: CASSLVSTDTQYF. In DNA form, the CDR3 reads TGTGCCAGCAGCTTAGTATCCACAGATACGCAGTATTTT.